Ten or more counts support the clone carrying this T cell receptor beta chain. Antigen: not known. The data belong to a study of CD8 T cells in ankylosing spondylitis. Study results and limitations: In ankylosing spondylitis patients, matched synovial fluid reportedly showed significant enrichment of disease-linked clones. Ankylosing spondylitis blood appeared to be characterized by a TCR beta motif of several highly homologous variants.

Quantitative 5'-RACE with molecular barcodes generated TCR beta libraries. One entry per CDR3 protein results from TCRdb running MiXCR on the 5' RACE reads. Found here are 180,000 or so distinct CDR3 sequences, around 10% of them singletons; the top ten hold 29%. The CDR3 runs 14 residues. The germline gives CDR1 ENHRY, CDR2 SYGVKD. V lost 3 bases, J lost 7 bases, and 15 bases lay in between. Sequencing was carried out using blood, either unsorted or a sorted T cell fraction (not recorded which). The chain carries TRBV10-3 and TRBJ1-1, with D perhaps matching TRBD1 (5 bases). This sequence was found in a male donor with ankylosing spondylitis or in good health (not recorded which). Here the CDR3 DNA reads TGTGCCATCAGTGAATTCAGGGATCAAGGTGAAGCTTTCTTT. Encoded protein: CAISEFRDQGEAFF.